The source of this TCR beta chain is a study of cytomegalovirus exposure and HLA in healthy donors. Study outcomes and limitations: In a later analysis, TCR beta V- and J-gene trimming was associated with a missense DCLRE1C variant. Reportedly, HLA-A and HLA-B alleles of most subjects were accurately predicted from TCR beta. Cytomegalovirus status, reportedly, was diagnosed with high specificity and sensitivity by the classifier.

Of note for this clone: Its matching antigen is unknown.

Participants comprised healthy donors of bone marrow. The CDR3 loop spans 14 amino acids. The V and J ends lost 1 base and 3 bases respectively, with 10 bases between them. Germline V CDR1 and CDR2: SGHAT, FQNNGV. The PCR ran on 60 Vbeta and 13 Jbeta primers. The data were produced by immunoSEQ multiplex PCR, yet TCRdb's version contains in-frame clones alone and is incomplete. The table has about 94,000 clones, around 74% seen once. The V and J genes are TRBV11-2 and TRBJ2-7; possible D gene TRBD1, 6 bases. Sequences were obtained from PBMCs. The source is a man aged 40-50 years in good health and CMV-seropositive. The CDR3 region has the DNA TGTGCCAGCAGCTTAGCTGGGACAAACTACGAGCAGTACTTC. This codes for CASSLAGTNYEQYF. Based on the CDR3 plus reference TRBV11-2 and TRBJ2-7, the full variable domain is EAGVAQSPRYKIIEKRQSVAFWCNPISGHATLYWYQQILGQGPKLLIQFQNNGVVDDSQLPKDRFSAERLKGVDSTLKIQPAKLEDSAVYLCASSLAGTNYEQYFGPGTRLTVT.